This T cell receptor beta chain was sequenced in a study of response to subunit inactivated influenza vaccine. Study results and limitations: Seasonal influenza vaccination, on each occasion, was suggested by the authors to recruit few new T cells.

V dropped 1 base and J dropped 8; count of bases not matched to a gene: 8. CDR3 size: 15 residues. Germline CDR1 is DFQATT and CDR2 is SNEGSKA (reference sequence). TCRdb passed the RT-PCR reads through MiXCR, listing each CDR3 protein once. The table has 500,000 to 750,000 distinct CDR3 sequences, 12% to 15% seen once. In the case of this clonotype: No antigen is known for it.

The source of this sequence is a man aged 45 to 65 who received an inactivated influenza vaccine. The chain uses TRBV20-1 and TRBJ2-1; the match to TRBD2 covers 10 bases. Sequencing was performed on PBMCs from blood, taken about 11 days after vaccination. The CDR3 region has the DNA TGCAGTGCTAGAGTTCCAGCGGGGGGGAGCGATGAGCAGTTCTTC. Its protein is CSARVPAGGSDEQFF.